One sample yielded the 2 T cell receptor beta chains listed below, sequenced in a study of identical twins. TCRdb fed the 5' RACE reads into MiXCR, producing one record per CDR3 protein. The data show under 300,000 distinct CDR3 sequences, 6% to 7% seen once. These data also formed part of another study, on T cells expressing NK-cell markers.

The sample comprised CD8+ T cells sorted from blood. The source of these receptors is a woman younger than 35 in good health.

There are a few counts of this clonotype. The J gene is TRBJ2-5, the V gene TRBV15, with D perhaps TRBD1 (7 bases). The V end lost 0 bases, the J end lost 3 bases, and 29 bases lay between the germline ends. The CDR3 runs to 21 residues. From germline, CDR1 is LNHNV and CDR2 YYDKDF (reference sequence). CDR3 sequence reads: CATSRDQSPEGARGLKETQYF. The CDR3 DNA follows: TGTGCCACCAGCAGAGATCAAAGCCCGGAGGGGGCCCGAGGTTTGAAAGAGACCCAGTACTTC.

The CDR3 loop is CAWSVYNYGYTF. CDR3 coding DNA: TGTGCCTGGAGTGTCTACAACTATGGCTACACCTTC. This chain uses TRBV30 with TRBJ1-2, with no clear D. Trimming took off 0 bases at V and 2 bases at J, with 4 bases between the two ends. Germline assignment: CDR1 GTSNPN and CDR2 SVGIG (reference sequence). The CDR3 consists of 12 residues.